The sequence of this TCR beta chain was determined in a study of T-cell reconstitution after alpha-beta-depleted transplantation in children. This clonotype turned up a few times. Library preparation (for TCRbeta) was performed with unique molecular identifiers. Each CDR3 protein gets one entry after TCRdb re-called the PCR reads with MiXCR. The sample comprises 440,000 or so distinct CDR3 sequences, roughly 10% of which are singletons, and 4.5% to 7% rests with the top ten. In germline, CDR1 is MNHNS, CDR2 SASEGT. The CDR3 extends over 14 amino acids. The ends lost 6 bases at V and 1 base at J; junction bases unmatched: 6.

The sequence was obtained from a human donor who donated a stem cell graft to a child with acute myeloid leukemia. The sequences come from PBMCs from the stem cell graft donor, collected from the stem cell graft. This chain links TRBV6-1 with TRBJ2-7; 7 nucleotides align to TRBD1. The CDR3 DNA sequence: TGTGCCAGCAGGAGGGGGCAGCTTTCCTACGAGCAGTACGTC. This gives the protein CASRRGQLSYEQYV.